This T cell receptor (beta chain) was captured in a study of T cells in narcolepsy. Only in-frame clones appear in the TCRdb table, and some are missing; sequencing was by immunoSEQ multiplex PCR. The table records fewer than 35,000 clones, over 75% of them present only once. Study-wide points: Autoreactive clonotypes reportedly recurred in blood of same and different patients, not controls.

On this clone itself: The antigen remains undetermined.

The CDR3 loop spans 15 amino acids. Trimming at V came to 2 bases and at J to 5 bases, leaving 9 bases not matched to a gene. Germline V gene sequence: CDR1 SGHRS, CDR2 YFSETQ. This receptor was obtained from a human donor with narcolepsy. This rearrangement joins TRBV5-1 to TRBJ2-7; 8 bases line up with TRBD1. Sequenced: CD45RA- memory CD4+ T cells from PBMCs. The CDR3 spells CASSLSGQGTHEQYF. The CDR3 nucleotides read TGCGCCAGCAGCTTATCTGGACAGGGAACCCACGAGCAGTACTTC.